This T cell receptor beta chain was profiled in a study of cytomegalovirus exposure and HLA in healthy donors. The CDR3 is 14 amino acids. Trimming pared 0 bases from V and 3 bases from J, leaving 8 bases between. Germline assignment: CDR1 LNHNV and CDR2 YYDKDF (reference sequence). Broader study findings: Earlier analysis looked at TCR beta V segments, and most were productive about 87% or about 30% of the time. Immune exposure was documented only through CMV serostatus. Later analysis identified a missense DCLRE1C variant that was linked to TCR beta V- and J-gene trimming. With high specificity and sensitivity, the classifier reportedly diagnosed cytomegalovirus status.

Researchers ran the PCR with 60 Vbeta and 13 Jbeta primers. Profiled with immunoSEQ multiplex PCR; TCRdb holds only in-frame clones, not every one. Its table lists around 31,000 clones. As regards this clone: No antigen is known for it.

The chain has TRBV15 and TRBJ1-2; TRBD1 is a possible D gene (6 bases). Sequenced: PBMCs. The receptor comes from a man aged 25-40 years in good health and CMV-seronegative. The CDR3, as DNA: TGTGCCACCAGCAGAGAACAGGGATACTATGGCTACACCTTC. Protein product: CATSREQGYYGYTF.